This paragraph covers one T cell receptor (beta chain) sequence. There is no known antigen for this receptor. Per-base qualities were not stored, and no clone one base away is much larger. The sample comes from a study of T cells after yellow fever vaccination (dated by TCRdb to the late 2010s). For context, the study as a whole: The SMART-Seq v4 Ultra Low Input RNA kit was used to prepare libraries from fractions with low cell numbers. To follow T-cell clones before and after primary and booster YFV17D yellow fever vaccination, bulk TCR alpha and beta repertoires were sequenced over time. Two healthy male donors, one aged 18 to 29 and one aged 30 to 40 years, made up the cohort. Blood was collected at multiple timepoints before and after primary and secondary immunization, and bulk PBMC replicates and cell subsets were isolated.

Beyond this particular receptor, the publication reports: FACS-sorted repertoires could contain abundant contaminating clonotypes from the bulk population, so computational filtering was required. After the booster, most of the clones that had expanded following primary vaccination were detected again (approximately 96% of CD4 and around nine tenths of CD8), which suggests that memory was broadly maintained. A small fraction of clonotypes showed up in both the CD4 and CD8 compartments, probably as a result of convergent recombination. Only two donors were included in the study, so the extent to which the findings can be generalized is limited. The secondary T-cell response was weaker than the primary response but faster, peaking on day 5 instead of day 15.

In the paper's terms, the treatment or condition label means: live attenuated yellow fever vaccine strain. At every blood-draw timepoint, two biological replicates of bulk PBMCs were collected. PBMCs were isolated from peripheral blood using a standard Ficoll-Paque protocol. TriZol was used to extract RNA from bulk PBMCs, from CD4 and CD8 fractions, and from dextramer-positive and dextramer-negative fractions. TCR cDNA was made using 5'RACE template switching, a step that added a universal primer site and unique molecular identifiers. Priming for cDNA synthesis came from both the TCR alpha and TCR beta constant segments. Two PCR steps were used to amplify libraries, with sample barcodes and sequencing adapters being added in the second step. Sequencing of libraries was performed on Illumina HiSeq 2500 (2x100 bp) or NovaSeq (2x150 bp). The authors processed their data as follows. MIGEC was used to demultiplex reads and collapse the reads into UMI consensus sequences, and MiXCR was used for V(D)J alignment. Clonotypes responding to the vaccine were identified with edgeR on replicate PBMC samples, with the criteria of FDR below 0.01 and a log2 fold change above 5 up to day 15. Each bulk clonotype was labeled CD4 or CD8 based on which sequenced repertoire, CD4 or CD8, contained the clonotype at higher abundance. The public reads were reanalyzed by TCRdb: fastp trimming at Q25, MiXCR alignment, in-frame beta chains only. Rows are unified per CDR3 protein, each entry keeping the most common DNA and genes. TCRdb's processing, not the authors', yielded these V and J calls. The table for this sample lists 350,000 to 450,000 distinct CDR3 sequences; approximately 5.7% of them were counted only once. The top ten clonotypes cover approximately 15% of the sample.

The sample in question was PBMCs, obtained 5 days after the yellow fever booster vaccination. This receptor was identified in a man in his thirties or forties who received the YFV17D yellow fever vaccine.

The DNA reads as follows: TGCAGTGCGTTACTAGAATGGGAGCAGTACTTC. Translated, it gives CSALLEWEQYF. The rearrangement joined TRBV20-1 to TRBJ2-7; the best D guess is TRBD2, with 5 bases matching. The germline V gene (reference sequence) sets CDR1 to DFQATT and CDR2 to SNEGSKA. From cysteine to phenylalanine, the CDR3 is 11 amino acids long. Left in the record is the CDR3 DNA by itself, 33 bases read in frame from the first base. V and J are truncated by 6 bases and 7 bases respectively, leaving an intervening sequence of 13 bases.